This entry lists 23 T cell receptor beta chains sequenced from one sample in a study of cytomegalovirus exposure and HLA in healthy donors. PCR used 60 Vbeta primers and 13 Jbeta primers. Clones were sequenced by immunoSEQ multiplex PCR, and TCRdb holds only the in-frame ones, with some missing. The sample holds 250,000 to 350,000 clones, 80% seen once. Sequencing input: PBMCs. The receptor source for this set is a girl under 10 years old in good health and CMV-seronegative.

This clone showed up just a few times. This sequence joins TRBV27 and TRBJ2-7; the match to TRBD2 covers 7 bases. Near its end, the DNA agrees better with TRBJ2-5, so the J call may be wrong. Germline V gene data show CDR1 as MNHEY and CDR2 as SMNVEV (reference sequence). This CDR3 spans 15 amino acids. CDR3 nucleotides: TGTGCCAGCAGTTTATGGGGGGGTGGGCGAGAGACCCAGTACTTC. This translates into CASSLWGGGRETQYF.

With regard to this clone: The same CDR3 can be traced to other DNA sequences in this sample. This chain connects TRBV7-9 to TRBJ2-7; maybe TRBD1 (5 bases). The V and J ends lost 5 bases and 2 bases respectively, with 7 bases between them. Germline loops: CDR1 SEHNR, CDR2 FQNEAQ (reference sequence). This CDR3 contains 12 residues. The CDR3 loop reads CASSPGTYEQYF. The DNA for the CDR3 is TGTGCCAGCAGCCCAGGGACCTACGAGCAGTACTTC.

The J gene is TRBJ2-7, the V gene TRBV18; D gene ambiguous. This CDR3 has 14 residues. The V gene's germline CDR1 is KGHSH and CDR2 LQKENI. V was trimmed by 3 bases and J by 2 bases, leaving 11 bases between them. Written as DNA, the CDR3 is TGTGCCAGCTCACCTACAATTCCGACCTACGAGCAGTACTTC. As protein: CASSPTIPTYEQYF.

V gene TRBV5-6 combines with J gene TRBJ2-4; 7 bases align to TRBD1. CDR1 and CDR2 from the germline V gene are SGHDT and YYEEEE. The V segment lost 7 bases and the J segment 5 bases; nucleotides outside the gene matches: 9. The CDR3 length is 14 residues. Written as DNA, the CDR3 is TGTGCCAGCTGCGACAGGGCTGGGGAAAACATTCAGTACTTC. This encodes CASCDRAGENIQYF.

This chain links TRBV9 with TRBJ1-3, with D maybe TRBD1 (6 bases). The V end lost 3 bases, the J end lost 3 bases, and 28 bases lay between the germline ends. Per the germline V gene, CDR1 is SGDLS and CDR2 is YYNGEE. The length of the CDR3 is 20 residues. The DNA for the CDR3 is TGTGCCAGCAGCGCCGCCCCTGAACAGGGTGCGCCCGGTTTTGGAAACACCATATATTTT. Protein: CASSAAPEQGAPGFGNTIYF.

This clone was seen a few times. The chain links TRBV4-2 to TRBJ2-3; TRBD2 aligns across 8 bases. J gave up 4 bases and V 4 bases, and 4 bases lay outside the gene matches. Germline assignment: CDR1 LGHNA and CDR2 YNFKEQ. The CDR3 sequence is 14 residues long. CDR3: CASSLERGSDTQYF. CDR3 nucleotides: TGTGCCAGCAGCCTAGAGCGGGGGTCAGATACGCAGTATTTT.

The chain combines TRBV11-2 with TRBJ2-7; the match to TRBD2 covers 9 bases. Germline lookup yields CDR1 SGHAT and CDR2 FQNNGV. The CDR3 covers 17 residues. V dropped 4 bases and J dropped 0; count of bases not matched to a gene: 10. This chain's CDR3 is CASSSAGTSCRSYEQYF. The CDR3 DNA reads TGTGCCAGCAGCTCCGCCGGGACTAGCTGCCGCTCCTACGAGCAGTACTTC.

CDR3 sequence: CASSQRTGTTTNEQFF. For the CDR3, the DNA is TGTGCCAGCAGCCAACGCACCGGGACTACAACCAATGAGCAGTTCTTC. The genes are TRBV4-2 and TRBJ2-1, with 7 bases aligning to TRBD2. Germline lookup yields CDR1 LGHNA and CDR2 YNFKEQ. V lost 2 bases to trimming and J lost 6 bases; unmatched junction nucleotides: 10. The length of the CDR3 is 16 residues.

The J gene is TRBJ1-1, the V gene TRBV21-1. TRBV21-1 is deemed a pseudogene. The CDR3 contains 14 residues. DNA of the CDR3: TGTGCCAGCAGCAAAAACCTTCAGAGGTTTGGAGCTTTCTTT. It encodes CASSKNLQRFGAFF.

The chain joins TRBV18 to TRBJ1-2; no reliable D call. The CDR3 has 16 residues. Trimming left V 5 bases short and J 4 bases short, with 20 bases between. Per germline, CDR1 KGHSH and CDR2 LQKENI. The CDR3 is CASSSINGSTSYGYTF. Written as DNA, the CDR3 is TGTGCCAGCTCATCCATAAACGGGTCTACCTCCTATGGCTACACCTTC.

The genes are TRBV5-1 and TRBJ2-1; 14 bases are a match to TRBD2. Germline V gives CDR1 SGHRS, CDR2 YFSETQ. This CDR3 is 17 amino acids long. The ends lost 3 bases at V and 7 bases at J; junction bases unmatched: 9. CDR3 nucleotides: TGCGCCAGCAGCTACCAGACTAGCGGGAGGGCCGGGAATGAGCAGTTCTTC. It encodes CASSYQTSGRAGNEQFF.

CDR3 nucleotides: TGCAGCGCGACGGGACAGAGCTACGAGCAGTACTTC. Its protein is CSATGQSYEQYF. The chain uses TRBV29-1 and TRBJ2-7; 7 nucleotides line up with TRBD1. Germline CDR1 reads SQVTM; CDR2 reads ANQGSEA. The trim removed 7 bases at V and 3 bases at J, leaving 6 bases unmatched. This CDR3 comprises 12 residues.

The gene calls are TRBV6-6 and TRBJ2-1; 7 nucleotides align to TRBD2. Trimming removed 0 bases from V and 9 bases from J; junction bases left unmatched: 5. The CDR3 consists of 14 residues. In germline, CDR1 is MNHNY, CDR2 SVGAGI (reference sequence). The CDR3 here is CASSYSSPGGEQFF. The CDR3 region has the DNA TGTGCCAGCAGTTACTCCTCCCCGGGAGGTGAGCAGTTCTTC.

This chain links TRBV9 with TRBJ1-2, with D possibly being TRBD1 (6 bases). Germline V gene lookup returns CDR1 SGDLS and CDR2 YYNGEE. Deletions cut 4 bases from V and 8 bases from J, with 18 bases between. This CDR3 region has 14 residues. The CDR3 spells CASSPGVGLRGYTF. CDR3 DNA: TGTGCCAGCAGCCCAGGGGTGGGGCTACGGGGCTACACCTTC. The full variable domain, its missing parts supplied by reference TRBV9 and TRBJ1-2, is DSGVTQTPKHLITATGQRVTLRCSPRSGDLSVYWYQQSLDQGLQFLIQYYNGEERAKGNILERFSAQQFPDLHSELNLSSLELGDSALYFCASSPGVGLRGYTFGSGTRLTVV.

There are a few counts of this clone. The junction differs from germline at one of its ends, possibly a read error. V usage is TRBV7-9 and J usage is TRBJ1-3; 7 bases align to TRBD1. CDR3 length: 19 residues. Germline assignment: CDR1 SEHNR and CDR2 FQNEAQ (reference sequence). CDR3 coding DNA: TGTTCCAGCAGCCCTAATCGTTGGGGATTCGGGACAGAAGGAAACACCATATATTTT. This encodes CSSSPNRWGFGTEGNTIYF.

This chain connects TRBV5-6 to TRBJ2-5; the D gene is possibly TRBD2 (5 bases). The CDR3 totals 13 residues. CDR1 is SGHDT, CDR2 YYEEEE, per germline. The V gene lost 2 bases and the J gene lost 3 bases, with 8 bases spanning the gap. CDR3 residues: CASSFSGEETQYF. The DNA of the CDR3 is TGTGCCAGCAGCTTCTCCGGGGAAGAGACCCAGTACTTC.

The CDR3 DNA reads TGTGCCAGCAGCCCGGTCCTCTATGAGAATACGCAGTATTTT. Translation gives CASSPVLYENTQYF. The chain combines TRBV7-9 with TRBJ2-3; no firm D call. V was cut by 5 bases and J by 7 bases, with 16 bases left in between. This CDR3 has 14 amino acids. Germline lookup yields CDR1 SEHNR and CDR2 FQNEAQ (reference sequence).

The CDR3 sequence: CASSGTGYFYEQYF. The CDR3 bases are TGTGCCAGCAGTGGAACGGGTTACTTCTACGAGCAGTACTTC. V usage is TRBV6-1 and J usage is TRBJ2-7; D is unresolved. Germline V gene data show CDR1 as MNHNS and CDR2 as SASEGT. V lost 4 bases to trimming and J lost 3 bases, with 13 bases between them. The CDR3 loop spans 14 amino acids.

The CDR3 region is CASGWDTQQYF. CDR3 sequence (DNA): TGTGCTAGTGGTTGGGACACCCAGCAGTATTTT. This chain uses TRBV12-5 with TRBJ2-3; a weak D match, TRBD1 (6 bases). With 4 bases removed from V and 11 bases from J, the gap between germline ends came to 10 bases. Germline assignment: CDR1 LGHNT and CDR2 FRNRAP. CDR3 length equals 11 residues.

The chain joins TRBV6-5 to TRBJ1-3, with TRBD1 as a possible D gene (6 bases). V dropped 5 bases and J dropped 2 bases, with 13 bases sitting between them. Germline CDR1 and CDR2: MNHEY and SVGAGI. This CDR3 comprises 15 residues. The CDR3: CASSQQGFTGNTIYF. DNA of the CDR3: TGTGCCAGCAGTCAACAGGGCTTCACTGGAAACACCATATATTTT.

This chain uses TRBV11-2 with TRBJ1-2, with D possibly matching TRBD1 (5 bases). Trimming took 2 bases from V and 10 from J, leaving 23 bases between them. Looked up from germline, CDR1 is SGHAT and CDR2 is FQNNGV. This CDR3 spans 16 amino acids. The CDR3: CASSLTMGRAGSAYTF. The CDR3 DNA follows: TGTGCCAGCAGCTTAACAATGGGGCGAGCAGGCTCCGCCTACACCTTC.

The chain couples TRBV19 to TRBJ1-5; D perhaps matches TRBD1 (5 bases). Deletions cut 5 bases from V and 4 bases from J, with 18 bases between. CDR1 is LNHDA and CDR2 is SQIVND in the germline V gene (reference sequence). The CDR3 length is 16 residues. The CDR3 DNA is TGTGCCAGTAGTTCTACGTTTCGGGACTCTAATCAGCCCCAGCATTTT. It codes for CASSSTFRDSNQPQHF. Based on the CDR3 plus reference TRBV19 and TRBJ1-5, the full variable domain is DGGITQSPKYLFRKEGQNVTLSCEQNLNHDAMYWYRQDPGQGLRLIYYSQIVNDFQKGDIAEGYSVSREKKESFPLTVTSAQKNPTAFYLCASSSTFRDSNQPQHFGDGTRLSIL.

In its sample, this clone was seen a few times. This chain uses TRBV7-9 with TRBJ2-7; 7 bases are shared with TRBD1. CDR1 is SEHNR, CDR2 FQNEAQ, per germline (reference sequence). V lost 3 bases, J lost 5 bases, and 4 bases stayed unmatched. The CDR3 is 13 amino acids. CDR3 sequence reads: CASSFQGVNEQYF. The CDR3 DNA follows: TGTGCCAGCAGCTTTCAGGGGGTGAACGAGCAGTACTTC.